This T cell receptor beta chain was recorded in a study of cytomegalovirus exposure and HLA in healthy donors. Overall study context: Among several hundred genotyped donors, around 80% fell in the Caucasian-associated ancestry cluster. General study points: It was likely that a cluster of highly shared sequence variants was a sequencing artifact.

Worth noting for this clone: Its antigen is not known.

PCR employed 60 Vbeta and 13 Jbeta primers. Profiled with immunoSEQ multiplex PCR; TCRdb holds only in-frame clones, not every one. The table has 150,000 or so clones, 70% to 75% seen once. Input material: PBMCs. This TCR was sampled from a male donor in good health and CMV-seronegative.

CDR3 sequence (DNA): TGTGCCAGCAGCCCGCGGGGGCGCGGGGGGGAGCTGTTTTTT. Its translation: CASSPRGRGGELFF. The chain carries TRBV7-2 and TRBJ2-2; D may be TRBD2 (7 bases). Germline V CDR1 and CDR2: SGHTA, FQGNSA. The CDR3 consists of 14 residues. V lost 5 bases and J 8 bases, leaving 15 bases between the germline ends.